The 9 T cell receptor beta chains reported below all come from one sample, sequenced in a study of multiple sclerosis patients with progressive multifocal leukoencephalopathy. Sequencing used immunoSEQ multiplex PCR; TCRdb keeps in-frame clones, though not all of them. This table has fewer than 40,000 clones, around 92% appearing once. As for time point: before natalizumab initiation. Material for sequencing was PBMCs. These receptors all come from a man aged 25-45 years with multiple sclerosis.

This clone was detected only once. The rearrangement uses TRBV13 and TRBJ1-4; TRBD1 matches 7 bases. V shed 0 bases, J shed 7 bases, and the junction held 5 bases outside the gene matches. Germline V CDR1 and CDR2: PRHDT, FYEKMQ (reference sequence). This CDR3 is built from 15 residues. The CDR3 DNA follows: TGTGCCAGCAGCTTAGGGGCGGCAGGGGGTGAAAAACTGTTTTTT. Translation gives CASSLGAAGGEKLFF.

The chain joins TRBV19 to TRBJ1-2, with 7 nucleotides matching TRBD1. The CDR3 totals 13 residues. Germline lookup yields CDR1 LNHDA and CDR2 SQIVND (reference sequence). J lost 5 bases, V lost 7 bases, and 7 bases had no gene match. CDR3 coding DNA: TGTGCCAGTACCCTCGGCAGGGGGTATGGCTACACCTTC. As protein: CASTLGRGYGYTF.

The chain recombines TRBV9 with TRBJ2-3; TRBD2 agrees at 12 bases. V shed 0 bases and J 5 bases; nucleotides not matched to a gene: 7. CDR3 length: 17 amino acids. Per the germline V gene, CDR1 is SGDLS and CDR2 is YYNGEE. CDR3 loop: CASSVAGLAGGVDTQYF. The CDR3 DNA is TGTGCCAGCAGCGTAGCTGGGCTAGCGGGAGGGGTAGATACGCAGTATTTT.

CDR3 DNA: TGTGCCAGCAGCAAAGCGGGCGCTCCATGGGAGCAGTACTTC. Translated, it gives CASSKAGAPWEQYF. The J gene is TRBJ2-7, the V gene TRBV21-1; the table's D call of TRBD1 was not tested on the DNA. TRBV21-1 is flagged as a pseudogene. The length of the CDR3 is 14 residues.

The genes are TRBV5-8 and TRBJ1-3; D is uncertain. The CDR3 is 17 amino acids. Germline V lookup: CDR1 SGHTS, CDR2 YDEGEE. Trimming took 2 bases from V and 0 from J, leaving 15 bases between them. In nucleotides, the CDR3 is TGTGCCAGCAGCTTTCTGTCCCGAAGATACTCTGGAAACACCATATATTTT. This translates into CASSFLSRRYSGNTIYF.

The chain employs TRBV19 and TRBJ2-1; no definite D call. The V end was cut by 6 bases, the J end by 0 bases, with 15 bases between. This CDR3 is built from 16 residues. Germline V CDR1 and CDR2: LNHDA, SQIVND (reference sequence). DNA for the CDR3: TGTGCCAGTAGATCGGCGGTTAAGAGCTCCTACAATGAGCAGTTCTTC. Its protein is CASRSAVKSSYNEQFF.

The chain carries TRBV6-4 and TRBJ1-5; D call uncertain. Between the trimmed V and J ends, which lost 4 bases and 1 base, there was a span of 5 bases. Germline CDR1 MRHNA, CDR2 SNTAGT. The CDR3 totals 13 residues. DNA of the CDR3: TGTGCCAGCAGTGCCGACAGCAATCAGCCCCAGCATTTT. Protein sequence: CASSADSNQPQHF.

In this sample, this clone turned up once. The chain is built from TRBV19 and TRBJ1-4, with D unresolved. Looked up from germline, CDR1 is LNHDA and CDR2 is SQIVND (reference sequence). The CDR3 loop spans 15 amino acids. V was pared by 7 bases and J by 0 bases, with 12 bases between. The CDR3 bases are TGTGCCAGTAAGGCGGGTGGGACAACTAATGAAAAACTGTTTTTT. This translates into CASKAGGTTNEKLFF.

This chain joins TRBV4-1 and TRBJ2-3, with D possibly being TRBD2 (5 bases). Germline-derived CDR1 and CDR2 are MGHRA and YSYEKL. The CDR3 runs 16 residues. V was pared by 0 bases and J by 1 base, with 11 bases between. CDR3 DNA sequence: TGCGCCAGCAGCCAAGATGTAGGAGCGGGCACAGATACGCAGTATTTT. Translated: CASSQDVGAGTDTQYF.